Below, 23 T cell receptor beta chains from the same sample are listed, as sequenced in a study of T cell responses to AZD1222 COVID-19 vaccine. Using immunoSEQ multiplex PCR, the repertoire was profiled, and TCRdb retains in-frame clones only, with some absent. The sample carries about 150,000 clones, about nine tenths recorded once. The sequencing used peripheral blood, collected on day 0 of MenACWY control vaccination. Receptor source: an adult in good health.

The V call is TRBV3-1 (or the pseudogene TRBV3-2), the J call TRBJ2-2; unclear D gene. V shed 0 bases and J shed 5 bases, with 7 bases lying between them. CDR1 and CDR2 from the germline V gene are LGHDT and YNNKEL (reference sequence). The CDR3 is made up of 14 amino acids. DNA of the CDR3: TGTGCCAGCAGCCAAGACGGATGGACCGGGGAGCTGTTTTTT. Protein product: CASSQDGWTGELFF.

The V and J genes are TRBV15 and TRBJ1-5; D is ambiguous. V lost 0 bases, J lost 4 bases, and 16 bases lay in between. The CDR3 is 17 residues long. The germline CDR1 and CDR2 sequences are LNHNV and YYDKDF (reference sequence). CDR3: CATSRDGRAASNQPQHF. Here the CDR3 DNA reads TGTGCCACCAGCAGAGATGGGAGGGCAGCCTCAAATCAGCCCCAGCATTTT.

The chain recombines TRBV19 with TRBJ1-5; the D is unclear. CDR1 and CDR2 (germline): LNHDA, SQIVND (reference sequence). The ends were cut back, 3 bases at V and 0 bases at J, with 9 bases in the middle. The CDR3 consists of 15 residues. Here the CDR3 DNA reads TGTGCCAGTAGTATGGAAGGACCTAGCAATCAGCCCCAGCATTTT. Translated: CASSMEGPSNQPQHF.

The CDR3 here is CASSGQGKNNSPLHF. For the CDR3, the DNA is TGTGCCAGCAGCGGACAGGGGAAGAATAATTCACCCCTCCACTTT. V and J are TRBV9 and TRBJ1-6; TRBD1 aligns across 8 bases. V shed 3 bases and J 5 bases; nucleotides not matched to a gene: 4. Germline V gives CDR1 SGDLS, CDR2 YYNGEE. This CDR3 has 15 amino acids.

The chain links TRBV20-1 to TRBJ2-5; D is unresolved. This CDR3 has 14 amino acids. Germline-derived CDR1 and CDR2 are DFQATT and SNEGSKA (reference sequence). Trimming shortened V by 6 bases and J by 0 bases, and 14 bases separated the two germline ends. CDR3 in amino acids: CSASGPLYQETQYF. The DNA of the CDR3 is TGCAGTGCCAGTGGCCCACTGTACCAAGAGACCCAGTACTTC.

This chain joins TRBV2 and TRBJ2-1, with TRBD2 matching over 9 bases. V was clipped by 5 bases and J by 7 bases; unmatched bases: 9. From germline, CDR1 is SNHLY and CDR2 FYNNEI. This CDR3 spans 15 amino acids. The CDR3 DNA is TGTGCCAGCAGTAGGACGGGACTAGCAGAAAATGAGCAGTTCTTC. Residues: CASSRTGLAENEQFF. The full variable domain, its missing parts supplied by reference TRBV2 and TRBJ2-1, is EPEVTQTPSHQVTQMGQEVILRCVPISNHLYFYWYRQILGQKVEFLVSFYNNEISEKSEIFDDQFSVERPDGSNFTLKIRSTKLEDSAMYFCASSRTGLAENEQFFGPGTRLTVL.

The CDR3 sequence: CASSLDLGATNEKLFF. In nucleotides, the CDR3 is TGTGCCAGCAGCTTGGATTTAGGTGCAACTAATGAAAAACTGTTTTTT. The V gene is TRBV5-4, the J gene TRBJ1-4; no clear D gene. Germline CDR1 and CDR2: SGHNT and YYREEE (reference sequence). The CDR3 sequence is 16 residues long. V lost 0 bases to trimming and J lost 0 bases, with 9 bases between them.

Here the CDR3 reads CAWKNRDRGMELFF. In DNA, the CDR3 is TGTGCCTGGAAAAACCGGGACAGGGGGATGGAACTGTTTTTT. The chain uses TRBV30 and TRBJ1-4; 11 bases match TRBD1. The CDR3 length is 14 residues. CDR1 is GTSNPN, CDR2 SVGIG, per germline (reference sequence). V shed 4 bases and J 12 bases; nucleotides not matched to a gene: 10. The full variable domain, completed using reference TRBV30 and TRBJ1-4, is SQTIHQWPATLVQPVGSPLSLECTVEGTSNPNLYWYRQAAGRGLQLLFYSVGIGQISSEVPQNLSASRPQDRQFILSSKKLLLSDSGFYLCAWKNRDRGMELFFGSGTQLSVL.

This sequence joins TRBV23-1 and TRBJ1-6; D perhaps matches TRBD1 (6 bases). Being an ORF, TRBV23-1 has a function that is uncertain. The V end was cut by 4 bases, the J end by 8 bases, with 18 bases between. This CDR3 has 16 residues. This chain's CDR3 is CASSPIRGGAYSPLHF. In nucleotides, the CDR3 is TGCGCCAGCAGTCCGATAAGGGGGGGGGCCTATTCACCCCTCCACTTT.

The rearrangement links TRBV6-5 to TRBJ1-6, with TRBD1 as a possible D gene (6 bases). In germline, CDR1 is MNHEY, CDR2 SVGAGI. This CDR3 has 15 amino acids. The ends were cut back, 3 bases at V and 6 bases at J, with 12 bases in the middle. This CDR3 is CASSYGTPTNSPLHF. The CDR3 nucleotides are TGTGCCAGCAGTTATGGGACACCGACTAATTCACCCCTCCACTTT.

The chain is built from TRBV5-5 and TRBJ2-2; the D gene is possibly TRBD1 (5 bases). The CDR3 runs to 16 residues. Germline loops: CDR1 SGHKS, CDR2 YYEKEE (reference sequence). V dropped 0 bases and J dropped 2 bases, with 11 bases sitting between them. The DNA of the CDR3 is TGTGCCAGCAGCTTGGCAGGGTCTAGAAACACCGGGGAGCTGTTTTTT. Encoded protein: CASSLAGSRNTGELFF.

This clone was seen a few times. The chain joins TRBV7-6 to TRBJ1-4; D ambiguous. The CDR3 runs to 15 residues. Germline CDR1 and CDR2: SGHVS and FNYEAQ. Between the trimmed V and J ends, which lost 5 bases and 0 bases, there was a span of 10 bases. The CDR3 DNA sequence: TGTGCCAGCAGCCTCCGACCGGCAACTAATGAAAAACTGTTTTTT. It yields the protein CASSLRPATNEKLFF. The full variable domain, with the rest looked up from reference TRBV7-6 and TRBJ1-4, is GAGVSQSPRYKVTKRGQDVALRCDPISGHVSLYWYRQALGQGPEFLTYFNYEAQQDKSGLPNDRFSAERPEGSISTLTIQRTEQRDSAMYRCASSLRPATNEKLFFGSGTQLSVL.

This chain uses TRBV11-3 with TRBJ1-1, with TRBD1 matching 7 bases. Germline loops: CDR1 SGHNT, CDR2 YENEEA. V shed 5 bases and J 8 bases; nucleotides not matched to a gene: 8. The CDR3 has 13 residues. CDR3 nucleotide sequence: TGTGCCAGCAGCCCGGCGACAGGGATCGAAGCTTTCTTT. Translating gives CASSPATGIEAFF.

This clone appeared once. The chain recombines TRBV5-5 with TRBJ2-2; 12 nucleotides line up with TRBD2. Trimming took 0 bases from V and 4 from J; bases not matched to a gene: 7. The CDR3 runs to 18 residues. Germline V gene sequence: CDR1 SGHKS, CDR2 YYEKEE (reference sequence). The CDR3 loop is CASSLASGGASGTGELFF. As DNA, the CDR3 is TGTGCCAGCAGCTTGGCTAGCGGGGGGGCGTCGGGCACCGGGGAGCTGTTTTTT.

The V gene is TRBV28, the J gene TRBJ1-3, with TRBD1 as a possible D gene (5 bases). Germline V gives CDR1 MDHEN, CDR2 SYDVKM. Trimming took off 5 bases at V and 6 bases at J, with 14 bases between the two ends. CDR3 length: 14 amino acids. CDR3 nucleotide sequence: TGTGCCAGCAGTAACCCTGGGGGAGCAAACACCATATATTTT. This codes for CASSNPGGANTIYF.

This clone was recorded once. The V gene is TRBV12-3 or TRBV12-4, the J gene TRBJ1-2; TRBD1 matches 7 bases. Trimming removed 2 bases from V and 8 bases from J; junction bases left unmatched: 2. CDR3 length: 12 amino acids. The CDR3 DNA sequence: TGTGCCAGCAGTTTAAGAGGGGGCGGCTACACCTTC. This codes for CASSLRGGGYTF.

There are a few counts of this clone. The J gene is TRBJ1-1, the V gene TRBV10-3, with 8 bases lining up with TRBD1. Per the germline V gene, CDR1 is ENHRY and CDR2 is SYGVKD. The CDR3 runs 15 residues. V lost 2 bases and J lost 1; bases outside the gene matches: 3. Here the CDR3 DNA reads TGTGCCATCAGTGAGACAGGGGGGGGGAACACTGAAGCTTTCTTT. Amino acids: CAISETGGGNTEAFF.

The sample holds one count of this clone. The chain combines TRBV5-8 with TRBJ2-7; no firm D call. Per the germline V gene, CDR1 is SGHTS and CDR2 is YDEGEE. Trimming took off 7 bases at V and 0 bases at J, with 20 bases between the two ends. The CDR3 runs to 16 residues. The CDR3 loop is CASPRSTARSSYEQYF. The CDR3 DNA follows: TGTGCCAGCCCTAGATCGACGGCGAGGAGCTCCTACGAGCAGTACTTC.

The chain joins TRBV7-3 to TRBJ2-2; TRBD1 is a possible D gene (6 bases). Germline CDR1 is SGHTA and CDR2 is FQGTGA. With 2 bases removed from V and 5 bases from J, the gap between germline ends came to 12 bases. The CDR3 totals 15 residues. The DNA for the CDR3 is TGTGCCAGCAGCTTATCAGGGGTGCGGACCGGGGAGCTGTTTTTT. Encoded protein: CASSLSGVRTGELFF. The whole variable domain, filled in from reference TRBV7-3 and TRBJ2-2, reads GAGVSQTPSNKVTEKGKYVELRCDPISGHTALYWYRQSLGQGPEFLIYFQGTGAADDSGLPNDRFFAVRPEGSVSTLKIQRTERGDSAVYLCASSLSGVRTGELFFGEGSRLTVL.

The gene calls are TRBV4-1 and TRBJ2-7; tentative D call: TRBD1 (5 bases). CDR1 MGHRA and CDR2 YSYEKL come from the germline V gene. V lost 4 bases to trimming and J lost 3 bases, with 10 bases between them. The CDR3 is 13 residues long. In nucleotides, the CDR3 is TGCGCCAGCAGCCTTACGGACAACTACGAGCAGTACTTC. This codes for CASSLTDNYEQYF.

A note on this clone: An end of the junction differs from the germline gene, which may be a read error. This rearrangement joins TRBV7-7 to TRBJ2-2; possibly TRBD1 for D (7 bases). In germline, CDR1 is SSHAT, CDR2 FNYEAQ (reference sequence). The CDR3 is 15 residues long. The CDR3 DNA follows: TGTGCTAGCAGCTTAGCGGCAGGGGGCACCGGGGAGCTGTTTTTT. Translating gives CASSLAAGGTGELFF. Full variable domain (remainder filled in from reference TRBV7-7 and TRBJ2-2): GAGVSQSPRYKVTKRGQDVTLRCDPISSHATLYWYQQALGQGPEFLTYFNYEAQPDKSGLPSDRFSAERPEGSISTLTIQRTEQRDSAMYRCASSLAAGGTGELFFGEGSRLTVL.

The chain links TRBV9 to TRBJ1-1; unclear D gene. Germline-derived CDR1 and CDR2 are SGDLS and YYNGEE. Trimming took off 3 bases at V and 0 bases at J, with 12 bases between the two ends. The CDR3 extends over 15 amino acids. The CDR3: CASSGGRLMNTEAFF. As DNA, the CDR3 is TGTGCCAGCAGCGGTGGACGGCTGATGAACACTGAAGCTTTCTTT. The full variable domain, in which reference TRBV9 and TRBJ1-1 provide the parts outside the CDR3, is DSGVTQTPKHLITATGQRVTLRCSPRSGDLSVYWYQQSLDQGLQFLIQYYNGEERAKGNILERFSAQQFPDLHSELNLSSLELGDSALYFCASSGGRLMNTEAFFGQGTRLTVV.

The chain carries TRBV7-9 and TRBJ1-1; D possibly corresponds to TRBD1 (6 bases). Trimming cost V 4 bases and J 7 bases, with 13 bases left between them. Germline values: CDR1 SEHNR, CDR2 FQNEAQ (reference sequence). This CDR3 has 13 residues. The CDR3 bases are TGTGCCAGCAGCTCAATAGGGACATTTGAAGCTTTCTTT. This codes for CASSSIGTFEAFF.